This entry lists 2 T cell receptor beta chains sequenced from one sample in a study of PD-1 blockade in classical Hodgkin lymphoma. Using immunoSEQ multiplex PCR, the repertoire was profiled, and TCRdb retains in-frame clones only, with some absent. This sample yields about 20,000 clones, of which more than 75% are seen a single time; 7.3% belongs to the top ten. Time point indicated: cycle 4 day 1 (C4D1), after more than 5 weeks of nivolumab. Every single patient, without exception, relapsed after autologous stem cell transplantation, and brentuximab vedotin exposure varied. Magnetic negative selection, applied to thawed PBMCs, was used to isolate the CD8+ T cells. The specimen comprised CD8+ T cells from blood, sampled before the fourth cycle of nivolumab. The source is a human donor with classical Hodgkin lymphoma.

This rearrangement joins TRBV4-1 to TRBJ1-3; TRBD1 matches 10 bases. The germline gives CDR1 MGHRA, CDR2 YSYEKL. The J segment lost 4 bases and the V segment lost 8 bases, leaving 20 bases of the junction unmatched. This CDR3 has 19 residues. The CDR3 DNA is TGCGCCAGCCCTAGTGGACGGTTGGGACAGGGGTTCTGCGGAAACACCATATATTTT. Translating it yields CASPSGRLGQGFCGNTIYF.

The table lists this clone with a few counts. The rearrangement uses TRBV7-8 and TRBJ1-1, with D maybe TRBD1 (5 bases). V lost 2 bases to trimming and J lost 4 bases, with 11 bases between them. Germline CDR1 and CDR2: SGHVS and FQNEAQ. There are 14 residues in the CDR3. CDR3 in DNA: TGTGCCAGCAGCTTAATGGGGCCCAGCACTGAAGCTTTCTTT. Its protein is CASSLMGPSTEAFF.